This record covers a single T cell receptor (beta chain). One end of the junction is discordant with germline, which a read error may explain. This CDR3 has 15 residues. Germline values: CDR1 SGHNT, CDR2 YYREEE (reference sequence). This record belongs to a study of blood T cell repertoires in COVID-19. Whole-study context: The analysed material was cDNA or gDNA that came from T cells, B-cell-depleted T cells, or PBMCs.

Sequenced by immunoSEQ multiplex PCR; TCRdb stores in-frame clones only, minus some. In the table there are about 140,000 clones, 80% to 85% of which are singletons. Sequencing input: peripheral blood. This TCR came from a woman aged 80 or over with acute or convalescent COVID-19. This rearrangement joins TRBV5-4 to TRBJ2-7, with a tentative D call TRBD1 (7 bases). This chain's CDR3 is CASSLAGGSSYEQYF. In DNA form, the CDR3 reads TGTGCCAGCAGTTTGGCAGGGGGGAGCTCCTACGAGCAGTACTTC.